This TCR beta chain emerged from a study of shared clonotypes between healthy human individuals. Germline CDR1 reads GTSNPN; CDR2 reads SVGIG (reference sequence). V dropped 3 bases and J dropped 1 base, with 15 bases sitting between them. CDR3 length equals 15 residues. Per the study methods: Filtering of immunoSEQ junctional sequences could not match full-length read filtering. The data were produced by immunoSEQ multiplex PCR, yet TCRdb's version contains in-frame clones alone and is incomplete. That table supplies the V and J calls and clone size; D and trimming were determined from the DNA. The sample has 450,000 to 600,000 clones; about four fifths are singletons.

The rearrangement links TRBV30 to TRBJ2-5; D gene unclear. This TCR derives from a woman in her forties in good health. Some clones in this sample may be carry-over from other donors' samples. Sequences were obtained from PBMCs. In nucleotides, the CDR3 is TGTGCCTGGAGGTCATTGGTCCCGCCCCAAGAGACCCAGTACTTC. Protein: CAWRSLVPPQETQYF.